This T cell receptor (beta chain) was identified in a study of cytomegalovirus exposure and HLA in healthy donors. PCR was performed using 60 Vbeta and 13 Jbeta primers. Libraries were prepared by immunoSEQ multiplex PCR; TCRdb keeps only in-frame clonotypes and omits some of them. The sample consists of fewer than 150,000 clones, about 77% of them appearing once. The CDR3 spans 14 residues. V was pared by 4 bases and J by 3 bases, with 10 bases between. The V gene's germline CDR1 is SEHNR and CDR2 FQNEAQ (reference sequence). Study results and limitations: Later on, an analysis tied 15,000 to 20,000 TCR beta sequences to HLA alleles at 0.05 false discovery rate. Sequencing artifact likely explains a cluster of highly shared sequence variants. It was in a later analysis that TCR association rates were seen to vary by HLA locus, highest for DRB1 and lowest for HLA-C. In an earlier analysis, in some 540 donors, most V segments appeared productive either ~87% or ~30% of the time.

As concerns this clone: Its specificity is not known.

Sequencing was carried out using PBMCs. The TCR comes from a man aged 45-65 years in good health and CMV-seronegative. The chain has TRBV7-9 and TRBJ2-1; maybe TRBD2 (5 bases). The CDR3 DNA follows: TGTGCCAGCAGCTCTGGACTTGGCTACAATGAGCAGTTCTTC. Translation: CASSSGLGYNEQFF.